Presented here are 3 T cell receptor beta chains from one specimen sequenced in a study of identical twins. Using its own MiXCR run on the 5' RACE reads, TCRdb lists one record per CDR3 protein. The data contain fewer than 650,000 distinct CDR3 sequences, around 7.5% of them singletons. A further study also used this sample, focusing on yellow fever vaccine responses in identical twins.

Material for sequencing was PBMCs. These receptors were obtained from a woman under 30 in good health.

This clonotype was detected once. V is TRBV19 and J is TRBJ2-3; TRBD1 matches at 7 bases. Trimming removed 6 bases from V and 0 bases from J; junction bases left unmatched: 0. The V gene's germline CDR1 is LNHDA and CDR2 SQIVND (reference sequence). CDR3 length: 13 amino acids. CDR3 DNA: TGTGCCAGTAGGGACAGGAGCACAGATACGCAGTATTTT. Translating gives CASRDRSTDTQYF.

This clonotype was picked up many times. The chain combines TRBV12-3 or TRBV12-4 with TRBJ2-1, with 9 bases aligning to TRBD2. Trimming at V came to 3 bases and at J to 2 bases, leaving 5 bases not matched to a gene. This CDR3 is built from 16 residues. The CDR3 sequence: CASSFLGLATYNEQFF. The CDR3 DNA reads as TGTGCCAGCAGTTTTTTGGGACTAGCTACCTACAATGAGCAGTTCTTC.

This chain joins TRBV27 and TRBJ2-6; D might be TRBD2 (7 bases). From germline, CDR1 is MNHEY and CDR2 SMNVEV (reference sequence). Trimming shortened V by 5 bases and J by 0 bases, and 14 bases separated the two germline ends. The CDR3 loop spans 17 amino acids. The CDR3 nucleotides read TGTGCCAGCAGTCGTGGGGGGGCGAACTCTGGGGCCAACGTCCTGACTTTC. Protein: CASSRGGANSGANVLTF. Looking up the rest from reference TRBV27 and TRBJ2-6 gives the full variable domain: EAQVTQNPRYLITVTGKKLTVTCSQNMNHEYMSWYRQDPGLGLRQIYYSMNVEVTDKGDVPEGYKVSRKEKRNFPLILESPSPNQTSLYFCASSRGGANSGANVLTFGAGSRLTVL.